A single sample is the source of the 32 T cell receptor beta chains below, sequenced in a study of radiation and T cells in renal cell carcinoma. TCRdb keeps only in-frame clones here, not all; method: immunoSEQ multiplex PCR. The data contain over 90,000 clones, roughly 84% of them seen just once; the ten biggest clones take up approximately 6.9%. Regarding time point: blood 4 weeks post-SBRT, at nephrectomy. Regarding treatment: 15 Gy SBRT to primary tumor, nephrectomy 4 weeks later. The material was blood, obtained from a patient whose treatment included radiotherapy and nephrectomy. The receptors were gathered from a man in his fifties or sixties with renal cell carcinoma.

V usage is TRBV11-2 and J usage is TRBJ1-1, with D possibly being TRBD1 (5 bases). The CDR3 is made up of 15 amino acids. Trimming shortened V by 5 bases and J by 10 bases, and 23 bases separated the two germline ends. Germline V lookup: CDR1 SGHAT, CDR2 FQNNGV. CDR3 sequence reads: CASSPLIGTGKGAFF. The CDR3, as DNA: TGTGCCAGCAGCCCCCTGATCGGGACTGGGAAAGGAGCTTTCTTT.

The genes are TRBV11-2 and TRBJ1-1; 10 positions agree with TRBD1. Per the germline V gene, CDR1 is SGHAT and CDR2 is FQNNGV. Trimming cost V 5 bases and J 1 base; bases outside gene matches: 7. CDR3 length: 16 amino acids. CDR3 protein: CASSPRQGAGNTEAFF. In nucleotides, the CDR3 is TGTGCCAGCAGCCCAAGACAGGGGGCAGGGAACACTGAAGCTTTCTTT.

The chain uses TRBV7-3 and TRBJ2-6, with D unresolved. CDR1 and CDR2 from the germline V gene are SGHTA and FQGTGA. This CDR3 comprises 16 residues. With 5 bases removed from V and 0 bases from J, the gap between germline ends came to 11 bases. This CDR3 reads CASSPRQISGANVLTF. For the CDR3, the DNA is TGTGCCAGCAGCCCCCGGCAAATCTCTGGGGCCAACGTCCTGACTTTC.

CDR3 loop: CASSPRRLAGEVWKETQYF. CDR3 in DNA: TGTGCCAGCAGCCCCAGGAGGCTAGCGGGAGAGGTTTGGAAAGAGACCCAGTACTTC. The gene calls are TRBV9 and TRBJ2-5; 10 nucleotides line up with TRBD2. Trimming cost V 4 bases and J 3 bases; bases outside gene matches: 18. Germline V lookup: CDR1 SGDLS, CDR2 YYNGEE. This CDR3 is built from 19 residues.

The V gene is TRBV18, the J gene TRBJ1-1; unclear D gene. CDR1 and CDR2 from the germline V gene are KGHSH and LQKENI. V shed 3 bases and J shed 1 base, with 9 bases lying between them. CDR3 length: 14 residues. As DNA, the CDR3 is TGTGCCAGCTCACCGGGCAGGCCGAACACTGAAGCTTTCTTT. It specifies CASSPGRPNTEAFF.

This clone turned up a few times. This chain joins TRBV20-1 and TRBJ1-2; maybe TRBD1 (6 bases). V was pared by 6 bases and J by 4 bases, with 9 bases between. The CDR3 has 11 amino acids. Per the germline V gene, CDR1 is DFQATT and CDR2 is SNEGSKA (reference sequence). CDR3 sequence (DNA): TGCAGTGCCAGGGGCCCCTATGGCTACACCTTC. Amino acids: CSARGPYGYTF.

The rearrangement uses TRBV4-2 and TRBJ1-1; no reliable D call. The germline gives CDR1 LGHNA, CDR2 YNFKEQ. V was cut by 4 bases and J by 3 bases, with 9 bases left in between. There are 13 residues in the CDR3. CDR3 DNA: TGTGCCAGCAGCCGAACCCGGGACACTGAAGCTTTCTTT. Its protein is CASSRTRDTEAFF.

This chain joins TRBV19 and TRBJ1-2; 8 nucleotides agree with TRBD1. J was trimmed by 11 bases and V by 5 bases; bases with no gene match: 13. The CDR3 runs to 14 residues. CDR1 and CDR2 (germline): LNHDA, SQIVND (reference sequence). The CDR3: CASSPRGTGPRYTF. DNA for the CDR3: TGTGCCAGTAGTCCGAGGGGGACAGGCCCTAGATACACCTTC.

This CDR3 reads CSARGTKGAFF. CDR3 sequence (DNA): TGCAGTGCTAGGGGGACAAAGGGAGCTTTCTTT. This chain joins TRBV20-1 and TRBJ1-1, with D maybe TRBD1 (6 bases). Germline CDR1 DFQATT, CDR2 SNEGSKA (reference sequence). Between the trimmed V and J ends, which lost 3 bases and 10 bases, there was a span of 12 bases. This CDR3 is 11 amino acids long.

The CDR3 bases are TGCGCCAGCGAATGGGAAGGGAGCAATGAGCAGTTCTTC. Encoded protein: CASEWEGSNEQFF. This sequence joins TRBV5-1 and TRBJ2-1, with a possible D match to TRBD2 (5 bases). Trimming removed 7 bases from V and 6 bases from J, with 14 bases in between. Germline V gives CDR1 SGHRS, CDR2 YFSETQ. CDR3 length equals 13 residues.

The J gene is TRBJ2-7, the V gene TRBV20-1; the D gene is possibly TRBD2 (5 bases). The CDR3 runs to 11 residues. Per germline, CDR1 DFQATT and CDR2 SNEGSKA (reference sequence). The V end was cut by 5 bases, the J end by 12 bases, with 17 bases between. In DNA form, the CDR3 reads TGCAGTGCTGCCGGGCCGCGGGCCCCGTACTTC. Amino acids: CSAAGPRAPYF.

V gene TRBV6-6 combines with J gene TRBJ2-1; D possibly corresponds to TRBD2 (5 bases). CDR1 is MNHNY, CDR2 SVGAGI, per germline (reference sequence). Trimming shortened V by 6 bases and J by 4 bases, and 16 bases separated the two germline ends. The CDR3 sequence is 15 residues long. The CDR3 region is CASRTWGVRYNEQFF. The CDR3 DNA sequence: TGTGCCAGCAGGACTTGGGGAGTTCGTTACAATGAGCAGTTCTTC.

The V and J genes are TRBV7-9 and TRBJ2-1; TRBD1 agrees at 7 bases. The V and J ends lost 6 bases and 5 bases, in that order; junction bases with no gene match: 10. The CDR3 runs 15 residues. From germline, CDR1 is SEHNR and CDR2 FQNEAQ (reference sequence). CDR3 bases: TGTGCCAGCAGGCCAACTAGGGGGCGGAACAATGAGCAGTTCTTC. It specifies CASRPTRGRNNEQFF.

The rearrangement uses TRBV19 and TRBJ1-1; 11 nucleotides agree with TRBD1. Trimming cost V 5 bases and J 5 bases; bases outside gene matches: 7. This CDR3 spans 15 amino acids. Germline CDR1 reads LNHDA; CDR2 reads SQIVND (reference sequence). The CDR3 nucleotides are TGTGCCAGTAGTCCAGGACAGGGGGCGCGAACTGAAGCTTTCTTT. Its translation is CASSPGQGARTEAFF.

This clone has just one count. The chain has TRBV2 and TRBJ2-7, with 12 bases lining up with TRBD2. The CDR3 runs to 16 residues. Germline V gives CDR1 SNHLY, CDR2 FYNNEI. The V gene end was trimmed by 5 bases and the J gene end by 4 bases; junction bases not matched to a gene: 9. CDR3 protein: CASSRQRLAGVYEQYF. The DNA for the CDR3 is TGTGCCAGCAGTCGCCAAAGACTAGCGGGAGTGTACGAGCAGTACTTC.

The chain combines TRBV7-9 with TRBJ1-6; 8 bases line up with TRBD1. The CDR3 runs 14 residues. J was trimmed by 7 bases and V by 5 bases; bases with no gene match: 4. Germline V gene lookup returns CDR1 SEHNR and CDR2 FQNEAQ (reference sequence). The CDR3 protein is CASSPAGGNSPLHF. Here the CDR3 DNA reads TGTGCCAGCAGCCCAGCAGGGGGCAATTCACCCCTCCACTTT.

The table lists this clone with a count of one. The chain employs TRBV18 and TRBJ2-1, with D perhaps matching TRBD1 (6 bases). The CDR3 consists of 12 residues. Per germline, CDR1 KGHSH and CDR2 LQKENI. Trimming pared 6 bases from V and 14 bases from J, leaving 17 bases between. The CDR3 protein is CASSPDQGSKFF. Written as DNA, the CDR3 is TGTGCCAGCTCTCCAGATCAGGGGAGTAAGTTCTTC.

The chain combines TRBV7-9 with TRBJ2-4; D may match TRBD1 or TRBD2 (5 bases each). From germline, CDR1 is SEHNR and CDR2 FQNEAQ (reference sequence). V was trimmed by 5 bases and J by 6 bases, leaving 23 bases between them. This CDR3 contains 17 residues. The DNA of the CDR3 is TGTGCCAGCAGCCCCCCGGACCTAGTTGGGACCTTAAACATTCAGTACTTC. It encodes CASSPPDLVGTLNIQYF.

This clone was picked up a small number of times. V usage is TRBV4-3 and J usage is TRBJ2-7; D gene uncertain. The V gene's germline CDR1 is LGHNA and CDR2 YSLEER. This CDR3 is 14 amino acids long. V was pared by 0 bases and J by 5 bases, with 11 bases between. CDR3 protein: CASSQEPRSHEQYF. The CDR3 DNA reads TGCGCCAGCAGCCAAGAGCCCAGGTCGCACGAGCAGTACTTC.

The CDR3 spells CASSTGTGGTYEQYF. The CDR3, as DNA: TGTGCCAGCTCAACCGGGACAGGGGGCACCTACGAGCAGTACTTC. V is TRBV18 and J is TRBJ2-7; 12 bases are a match to TRBD1. The CDR3 totals 15 residues. Germline assignment: CDR1 KGHSH and CDR2 LQKENI. V lost 5 bases, J lost 2 bases, and 4 bases stayed unmatched.

The chain has TRBV2 and TRBJ1-3; 11 nucleotides line up with TRBD1. Germline V lookup: CDR1 SNHLY, CDR2 FYNNEI. The V segment lost 8 bases and the J segment 3 bases; nucleotides outside the gene matches: 12. The CDR3 length is 17 residues. The CDR3 is CASLKGGQGAGGNTIYF. The CDR3 region has the DNA TGTGCCAGCCTCAAAGGTGGACAGGGGGCAGGTGGAAACACCATATATTTT. Full variable domain (outside the CDR3, taken from reference TRBV2 and TRBJ1-3): EPEVTQTPSHQVTQMGQEVILRCVPISNHLYFYWYRQILGQKVEFLVSFYNNEISEKSEIFDDQFSVERPDGSNFTLKIRSTKLEDSAMYFCASLKGGQGAGGNTIYFGEGSWLTVV.

The chain uses TRBV7-2 and TRBJ2-5; possibly TRBD1 for D (5 bases). The V end was cut by 5 bases, the J end by 5 bases, with 15 bases between. The length of the CDR3 is 14 residues. CDR1 and CDR2 from the germline V gene are SGHTA and FQGNSA. CDR3 coding DNA: TGTGCCAGCAGCCAGAATCAGGGTAGGGAGACCCAGTACTTC. As protein: CASSQNQGRETQYF.

This chain uses TRBV10-3 with TRBJ2-7, with 12 bases aligning to TRBD2. The CDR3 is 19 residues long. J gave up 6 bases and V 0 bases, and 15 bases lay outside the gene matches. Germline lookup yields CDR1 ENHRY and CDR2 SYGVKD. The chain's CDR3 is CAISESSSRLAGVSGEQYF. CDR3 nucleotides: TGTGCCATCAGTGAGTCCTCGTCAAGACTAGCGGGAGTCTCCGGCGAGCAGTACTTC.

The chain is built from TRBV7-9 and TRBJ1-5; 8 bases agree with TRBD1. The CDR3 length is 14 residues. The ends lost 5 bases at V and 3 bases at J; junction bases unmatched: 3. CDR1 SEHNR and CDR2 FQNEAQ come from the germline V gene (reference sequence). Written as DNA, the CDR3 is TGTGCCAGCAGCCAGACAGGGGTCAATCAGCCCCAGCATTTT. Translated, it gives CASSQTGVNQPQHF.

Written as DNA, the CDR3 is TGTGCCAGCAGCGTAGAGGGTGAAAAACTGTTTTTT. This gives the protein CASSVEGEKLFF. The chain has TRBV9 and TRBJ1-4; D is undetermined. This CDR3 has 12 amino acids. Trimming removed 0 bases at V and 7 bases at J, with 4 bases between. Germline V gene sequence: CDR1 SGDLS, CDR2 YYNGEE.

The CDR3 loop is CASGRDSANNEQFF. CDR3 sequence (DNA): TGTGCTAGTGGTAGGGACAGTGCCAACAATGAGCAGTTCTTC. The chain has TRBV12-5 and TRBJ2-1, with 7 bases matching TRBD1. The CDR3 spans 14 residues. Germline trimming cut 5 bases from V and 5 bases from J; bases unmatched to any gene: 6. Germline V gene data show CDR1 as LGHNT and CDR2 as FRNRAP.

The J gene is TRBJ2-5, the V gene TRBV5-6, with a weak D call TRBD1 (5 bases). Germline V gene lookup returns CDR1 SGHDT and CDR2 YYEEEE. The V end lost 4 bases, the J end lost 1 base, and 11 bases lay between the germline ends. The CDR3 totals 14 residues. CDR3 amino acids: CASSDQTAQETQYF. In DNA, the CDR3 is TGTGCCAGCAGCGATCAGACAGCCCAAGAGACCCAGTACTTC.

As regards this clone: An end of the junction differs from the germline gene, which may be a read error. The chain links TRBV6-1 to TRBJ1-3; 9 positions agree with TRBD1. Per the germline V gene, CDR1 is MNHNS and CDR2 is SASEGT. The CDR3 extends over 15 amino acids. CDR3 sequence reads: CATSDYRGRKNTIYF. For the CDR3, the DNA is TGTGCCACCAGTGACTACAGGGGGCGGAAAAACACCATATATTTT.

The chain employs TRBV4-2 and TRBJ2-1; TRBD2 aligns across 7 bases. The CDR3 loop spans 15 amino acids. With 4 bases clipped from V and 0 bases from J, the junction kept 3 bases outside the gene matches. Germline V gives CDR1 LGHNA, CDR2 YNFKEQ. Here the CDR3 reads CASSRPGGSYNEQFF. The CDR3 coding sequence is TGTGCCAGCAGCCGCCCGGGAGGCTCCTACAATGAGCAGTTCTTC.

The CDR3 sequence: CASSLSRETRKSYEQYF. In nucleotides, the CDR3 is TGTGCCAGCAGCTTATCGCGGGAAACCCGAAAGTCCTACGAGCAGTACTTC. This chain uses TRBV11-2 with TRBJ2-7, with a possible D match to TRBD2 (6 bases). This CDR3 is 17 amino acids long. Germline V gives CDR1 SGHAT, CDR2 FQNNGV. The V end lost 2 bases, the J end lost 1 base, and 18 bases lay between the germline ends.

V is TRBV27 and J is TRBJ2-5; TRBD2 is a possible D gene (5 bases). Per germline, CDR1 MNHEY and CDR2 SMNVEV (reference sequence). Trimming left V 2 bases short and J 4 bases short, with 11 bases between. The CDR3 loop spans 14 amino acids. CDR3 protein: CASSLERGRETQYF. CDR3 in DNA: TGTGCCAGCAGTTTAGAACGGGGAAGAGAGACCCAGTACTTC.

The chain combines TRBV28 with TRBJ1-1, with 7 bases lining up with TRBD1. The CDR3 is made up of 10 amino acids. With V trimmed by 6 bases and J by 11 bases, 3 bases remained unmatched. The germline V gene encodes CDR1 MDHEN and CDR2 SYDVKM. CDR3 protein: CASRQGRAFF. The CDR3 nucleotides read TGTGCCAGCAGACAGGGGAGGGCTTTCTTT.